The rows below give T cell receptor beta chains drawn from one sample of a study of T cell responses to AZD1222 COVID-19 vaccine. Here immunoSEQ multiplex PCR was the method, and the copy in TCRdb shows in-frame clones only, minus some. The data hold about 130,000 clones, with 93% observed a single time. The input for sequencing was peripheral blood, taken on day 0 of AZD1222 vaccination. These receptor sequences come from an adult in good health. Each CDR3 is given with its conserved first and last residue. The order of the fields is D gene, V gene, clone size, J gene, CDR3 length, CDR3 DNA, CDR3 protein. A D gene is named only where the DNA matches it firmly. A clone size is listed for some rows: how often the clone was seen (once, few, many), or a class if it is expanded.

d_call: .; v_call: TRBV5-6; clone_size: .; j_call: TRBJ2-7; cdr3_length: 13; cdr3_nt: TGTGCCAGCAGCTTGAACAGGGCCTACGAGCAGTACTTC; cdr3_aa: CASSLNRAYEQYF
d_call: .; v_call: TRBV5-1; clone_size: once; j_call: TRBJ1-2; cdr3_length: 15; cdr3_nt: TGCGCCAGCAGCTTGACGCCTCTTAGGAGCTATGGCTACACCTTC; cdr3_aa: CASSLTPLRSYGYTF
d_call: .; v_call: TRBV28; clone_size: .; j_call: TRBJ1-3; cdr3_length: 17; cdr3_nt: TGTGCCAGCAGTTTTCCCGAGCAGGCGCTCTCTGGAAACACCATATATTTT; cdr3_aa: CASSFPEQALSGNTIYF
d_call: .; v_call: TRBV3-1/TRBV3-2; clone_size: .; j_call: TRBJ1-6; cdr3_length: 15; cdr3_nt: TGTGCCAGCAGCTTGGACCATCCTTCCAATTCACCCCTCCACTTT; cdr3_aa: CASSLDHPSNSPLHF
d_call: .; v_call: TRBV3-1/TRBV3-2; clone_size: once; j_call: TRBJ1-1; cdr3_length: 13; cdr3_nt: TGTGCCAGCAGCCAAGGAGGGGTCCCAGAAGCTTTCTTT; cdr3_aa: CASSQGGVPEAFF
d_call: TRBD2; v_call: TRBV28; clone_size: .; j_call: TRBJ2-2; cdr3_length: 16; cdr3_nt: TGTGCCAGCAGTTTGGGACTAGCGGGAGGGTCTGGGGAGCTGTTTTTT; cdr3_aa: CASSLGLAGGSGELFF
d_call: .; v_call: TRBV30; clone_size: .; j_call: TRBJ1-1; cdr3_length: 15; cdr3_nt: TGTGCCTGGAGTCGGTTACAGGGTAGTGGCACTGAAGCTTTCTTT; cdr3_aa: CAWSRLQGSGTEAFF
d_call: .; v_call: TRBV2; clone_size: .; j_call: TRBJ2-1; cdr3_length: 13; cdr3_nt: TGTGCCAGTCTCCCCCCGGGTGTCTATGAGCAGTTCTTC; cdr3_aa: CASLPPGVYEQFF
d_call: .; v_call: TRBV28; clone_size: .; j_call: TRBJ1-3; cdr3_length: 14; cdr3_nt: TGTGCCAGCAGTTTACCGGGGACTGGAAACACCATATATTTT; cdr3_aa: CASSLPGTGNTIYF
d_call: TRBD2; v_call: TRBV28; clone_size: .; j_call: TRBJ2-3; cdr3_length: 21; cdr3_nt: TGTGCCAGCAGTCCGGGTGGCGGGATTCCTAGCGGAAGCTCTAGCACAGATACGCAGTATTTT; cdr3_aa: CASSPGGGIPSGSSSTDTQYF
d_call: .; v_call: TRBV5-1; clone_size: .; j_call: TRBJ2-7; cdr3_length: 17; cdr3_nt: TGCGCCAGCAGCCTCGGGATGACAGGCCTTCTCTCCTACGAGCAGTACTTC; cdr3_aa: CASSLGMTGLLSYEQYF
d_call: .; v_call: TRBV29-1; clone_size: .; j_call: TRBJ1-2; cdr3_length: 15; cdr3_nt: TGCAGCGTTTCCTTTTTTACAGGGAGGGACTATGGCTACACCTTC; cdr3_aa: CSVSFFTGRDYGYTF
d_call: TRBD2; v_call: TRBV7-9; clone_size: few; j_call: TRBJ2-1; cdr3_length: 14; cdr3_nt: TGTGCCAGCTTAGCGGGAGGCCTCTACAATGAGCAGTTCTTC; cdr3_aa: CASLAGGLYNEQFF
d_call: .; v_call: TRBV30; clone_size: .; j_call: TRBJ2-3; cdr3_length: 13; cdr3_nt: TGTGCCTGGAAAGGACGTGGGACAGATACGCAGTATTTT; cdr3_aa: CAWKGRGTDTQYF
d_call: .; v_call: TRBV9; clone_size: few; j_call: TRBJ2-3; cdr3_length: 14; cdr3_nt: TGTGCCAGCAGCGTATCCCAGAACCCAGATACGCAGTATTTT; cdr3_aa: CASSVSQNPDTQYF
d_call: TRBD1; v_call: TRBV5-4; clone_size: once; j_call: TRBJ2-5; cdr3_length: 15; cdr3_nt: TGTGCCAGCAGTTACCGGGACAGAGTCAAAGTGACCCAGTACTTC; cdr3_aa: CASSYRDRVKVTQYF
d_call: .; v_call: TRBV4-3; clone_size: .; j_call: TRBJ1-4; cdr3_length: 15; cdr3_nt: TGCGCCAGCAGCTCCTCAGGGAGAAGTAATGAAAAACTGTTTTTT; cdr3_aa: CASSSSGRSNEKLFF
d_call: .; v_call: TRBV30; clone_size: .; j_call: TRBJ1-2; cdr3_length: 13; cdr3_nt: TGTGCCTGGAGTCCGACAGTTAACTATGGCTACACCTTC; cdr3_aa: CAWSPTVNYGYTF
d_call: .; v_call: TRBV9; clone_size: .; j_call: TRBJ2-2; cdr3_length: 12; cdr3_nt: TGTGCCAGCAGCGTAGTTGGCGGGGAGCTGTTTTTT; cdr3_aa: CASSVVGGELFF
d_call: .; v_call: TRBV7-2; clone_size: .; j_call: TRBJ1-2; cdr3_length: 13; cdr3_nt: TGTGCCAGCAGCTTAACGGTGGGGGGTGGCTACACCTTC; cdr3_aa: CASSLTVGGGYTF
d_call: .; v_call: TRBV9; clone_size: .; j_call: TRBJ1-4; cdr3_length: 16; cdr3_nt: TGTGCCAGCAGCGTAGCGAGGGGCGCAACTAATGAAAAACTGTTTTTT; cdr3_aa: CASSVARGATNEKLFF
d_call: .; v_call: TRBV19; clone_size: .; j_call: TRBJ1-1; cdr3_length: 13; cdr3_nt: TGTGCCAGTAGTCCAGGGCCTAACACTGAAGCTTTCTTT; cdr3_aa: CASSPGPNTEAFF
d_call: .; v_call: TRBV20-1; clone_size: .; j_call: TRBJ1-5; cdr3_length: 13; cdr3_nt: TGCAGTGCCAGTCCGGTTGGAAATCAGCCCCAGCATTTT; cdr3_aa: CSASPVGNQPQHF
d_call: .; v_call: TRBV28; clone_size: .; j_call: TRBJ1-1; cdr3_length: 14; cdr3_nt: TGTGCCAGCAGCAGCGCCGGGACACCCCACGGGGCTTTCTTT; cdr3_aa: CASSSAGTPHGAFF
d_call: .; v_call: TRBV6-5; clone_size: .; j_call: TRBJ2-2; cdr3_length: 15; cdr3_nt: TGTGCCAGCAGGAGGGGCAGGCTAAACACCGGGGAGCTGTTTTTT; cdr3_aa: CASRRGRLNTGELFF
d_call: .; v_call: TRBV5-1; clone_size: .; j_call: TRBJ2-7; cdr3_length: 13; cdr3_nt: TGCGCCAGCAGCTTAGCAGGTTACTACGAGCAGTACTTC; cdr3_aa: CASSLAGYYEQYF
d_call: .; v_call: TRBV4-1; clone_size: .; j_call: TRBJ2-5; cdr3_length: 16; cdr3_nt: TGCGCCAGCAGCCCGGGAGGACAGGGACGACAAGAGACCCAGTACTTC; cdr3_aa: CASSPGGQGRQETQYF
d_call: TRBD2; v_call: TRBV9; clone_size: .; j_call: TRBJ2-1; cdr3_length: 18; cdr3_nt: TGTGCCAGCAGCGAAACTAGCGGGAGGTTACCGACGCATGGTGAGCAGTTCTTC; cdr3_aa: CASSETSGRLPTHGEQFF
d_call: .; v_call: TRBV23-1; clone_size: .; j_call: TRBJ2-6; cdr3_length: 13; cdr3_nt: TGCGCCAGCAGGGGGCAGGGTGGCAACGTCCTGACTTTC; cdr3_aa: CASRGQGGNVLTF
d_call: .; v_call: TRBV5-5; clone_size: .; j_call: TRBJ1-3; cdr3_length: 15; cdr3_nt: TGTGCCAGCAGCTCGGACGGTATCTCTGGAAACACCATATATTTT; cdr3_aa: CASSSDGISGNTIYF
d_call: TRBD2; v_call: TRBV3-1/TRBV3-2; clone_size: .; j_call: TRBJ2-3; cdr3_length: 15; cdr3_nt: TGTGCCAGCAGTCCATGGGCGGGAGGCACAGATACGCAGTATTTT; cdr3_aa: CASSPWAGGTDTQYF
d_call: TRBD2; v_call: TRBV7-2; clone_size: .; j_call: TRBJ2-3; cdr3_length: 18; cdr3_nt: TGTGCCAGCAGCTCGAGACTAGCGGGAGGGACTAGCACAGATACGCAGTATTTT; cdr3_aa: CASSSRLAGGTSTDTQYF
d_call: .; v_call: TRBV7-8; clone_size: .; j_call: TRBJ2-3; cdr3_length: 13; cdr3_nt: TGTGCCAGCAGCTTTACAGGGCCAGATACGCAGTATTTT; cdr3_aa: CASSFTGPDTQYF
d_call: TRBD1; v_call: TRBV28; clone_size: .; j_call: TRBJ1-4; cdr3_length: 15; cdr3_nt: TGTGCCAGCAGTCCTTGGACAGGGTGGGCTGAAAAACTGTTTTTT; cdr3_aa: CASSPWTGWAEKLFF
d_call: .; v_call: TRBV29-1; clone_size: .; j_call: TRBJ2-7; cdr3_length: 11; cdr3_nt: TGCAGCGTTGAAGCGGGGCCCGAGCAGTACTTC; cdr3_aa: CSVEAGPEQYF